The 9 T cell receptor beta chains below were found in one sample sequenced in a study of T cell repertoires in cytomegalovirus infection. TCRdb reprocessed the reads with MiXCR, giving one entry per CDR3 protein. The sample lists around 310,000 distinct CDR3 sequences, about a sixth occurring once. Sequencing input: PBMCs. The receptor source for this set is a human donor in good health (CMV status not recorded). Some clones in this sample may be carry-over from other donors' samples.

This clonotype was recorded many times. The chain has TRBV7-8 and TRBJ1-1; D ambiguous. With 1 base removed from V and 7 bases from J, the gap between germline ends came to 13 bases. CDR1 and CDR2 (germline): SGHVS, FQNEAQ. The CDR3 loop spans 14 amino acids. The DNA of the CDR3 is TGTGCCAGCAGCTTAGACGGTCCACTCGATGAAGCTTTCTTT. Translation: CASSLDGPLDEAFF.

This clonotype has ten or more counts. This chain links TRBV7-8 with TRBJ1-2; 8 bases fit TRBD1. Per germline, CDR1 SGHVS and CDR2 FQNEAQ. This CDR3 contains 14 residues. The V and J ends lost 2 bases and 8 bases, in that order; junction bases with no gene match: 7. CDR3 protein: CASSLQDRVGGYTF. The CDR3 nucleotides read TGTGCCAGCAGCTTACAGGACAGGGTGGGCGGCTACACCTTC.

Only a few counts were recorded for this clonotype. The chain has TRBV20-1 and TRBJ2-5; D is perhaps TRBD1 or TRBD2 (5 bases each). Trimming removed 6 bases from V and 5 bases from J, with 19 bases in between. The CDR3 spans 14 residues. Germline V gene lookup returns CDR1 DFQATT and CDR2 SNEGSKA (reference sequence). CDR3 sequence reads: CSALWGGRGETQYF. For the CDR3, the DNA is TGCAGTGCATTATGGGGCGGCCGCGGGGAGACCCAGTACTTC.

The V gene is TRBV4-2, the J gene TRBJ2-6, with 8 bases fitting TRBD1. Germline V CDR1 and CDR2: LGHNA, YNFKEQ. This CDR3 spans 19 amino acids. V lost 2 bases, J lost 0 bases, and 9 bases stayed unmatched. As DNA, the CDR3 is TGTGCCAGCAGCCAATCGGACAGGGATCTTTCCTCTGGGGCCAACGTCCTGACTTTC. This gives the protein CASSQSDRDLSSGANVLTF.

The chain employs TRBV5-1 and TRBJ2-3; 8 positions agree with TRBD2. Per the germline V gene, CDR1 is SGHRS and CDR2 is YFSETQ. There are 17 residues in the CDR3. V gave up 4 bases and J gave up 2 bases; unmatched junction bases: 12. The CDR3 spells CASSPGGAELPTDTQYF. Written as DNA, the CDR3 is TGCGCCAGCAGCCCCGGGGGGGCAGAACTACCCACAGATACGCAGTATTTT.

This clonotype was detected ten times or more. The chain is built from TRBV12-3 or TRBV12-4 and TRBJ2-3; no clear D gene. Trimming cost V 0 bases and J 6 bases, with 10 bases left between them. The CDR3 covers 14 residues. This chain's CDR3 is CASSLARGWDTQYF. CDR3 DNA: TGTGCCAGCAGTTTAGCGCGTGGTTGGGATACGCAGTATTTT.

The V call is TRBV6-6, the J call TRBJ1-4; the D is unclear. CDR3 length: 16 residues. Trimming took 6 bases from V and 0 from J, leaving 14 bases between them. Germline V CDR1 and CDR2: MNHNY, SVGAGI (reference sequence). CDR3 sequence (DNA): TGTGCCAGCAGCGGACCGACCGGGGCAACTAATGAAAAACTGTTTTTT. Translating gives CASSGPTGATNEKLFF.

This clonotype was found many times. The chain employs TRBV7-8 and TRBJ1-5; D unclear. Trimming took 4 bases from V and 9 from J, leaving 13 bases between them. Germline V CDR1 and CDR2: SGHVS, FQNEAQ. The CDR3 consists of 13 residues. The CDR3 is CASSSEWDRPQHF. CDR3 sequence (DNA): TGTGCCAGCAGCTCCGAATGGGATCGGCCCCAGCATTTT.

The table lists this clonotype with a few counts. This sequence joins TRBV2 and TRBJ2-3; 13 bases match TRBD2. The V and J ends lost 7 bases and 2 bases, in that order; junction bases with no gene match: 9. This CDR3 is built from 17 residues. Germline CDR1 reads SNHLY; CDR2 reads FYNNEI. The CDR3 DNA reads as TGTGCCAGCACCCCAGGGGGACTAGCGGGAAACACAGATACGCAGTATTTT. The encoded protein is CASTPGGLAGNTDTQYF.